The text below deals with one TCR beta chain. The data belong to a study of OX40 agonist ivuxolimab in advanced cancers. The CDR3 is 16 residues long. Germline loops: CDR1 SGHVS, CDR2 FQNEAQ. Unmatched junction bases numbered 16, after V lost 3 bases and J lost 10 bases. Assay: immunoSEQ multiplex PCR; the TCRdb copy retains only in-frame clones and omits some. This sample carries roughly 92,000 clones, roughly nine tenths of them seen once, and the ten largest clones take 3% to 3.5%. The origin of this receptor is an adult with an advanced solid tumor such as melanoma, head and neck, liver or kidney cancer. The J gene is TRBJ2-5, the V gene TRBV7-8, with 8 bases lining up with TRBD1. The input for sequencing was CD4+ or CD8+ T cells sorted from blood, taken in a trial of the OX40 agonist ivuxolimab. In nucleotides, the CDR3 is TGTGCCAGCAGCTTCACTACAGGGGGGCTGGGTCGGGGCCAGTACTTC. Residues: CASSFTTGGLGRGQYF.